Listed here are 11 T cell receptor beta chains from one sample, sequenced in a study of T cell responses to AZD1222 COVID-19 vaccine. Here immunoSEQ multiplex PCR was the method, and the copy in TCRdb shows in-frame clones only, minus some. Among over 120,000 clones listed, just under 95% were seen once. This specimen consisted of peripheral blood, obtained after recovery from COVID-19. Receptors were obtained from an adult who had recovered from COVID-19.

The gene calls are TRBV2 and TRBJ2-2, with 8 bases fitting TRBD2. Per the germline V gene, CDR1 is SNHLY and CDR2 is FYNNEI. V was pared by 5 bases and J by 7 bases, with 15 bases of the junction left unmatched. The CDR3 spans 17 residues. The CDR3 here is CASSPQVAGLVNGELFF. In DNA form, the CDR3 reads TGTGCCAGCAGTCCACAGGTAGCGGGACTTGTGAACGGGGAGCTGTTTTTT.

The gene calls are TRBV28 and TRBJ2-4, with 7 bases fitting TRBD2. The CDR3 totals 16 residues. Germline V gene sequence: CDR1 MDHEN, CDR2 SYDVKM. With V trimmed by 4 bases and J by 9 bases, 15 bases remained unmatched. The CDR3 nucleotides read TGTGCCAGCAGTTCGTCAGCGGGAAGGGCCTTTTCCATTCAGTACTTC. This sequence encodes CASSSSAGRAFSIQYF.

The table lists this clone with a count of one. This chain links TRBV5-1 with TRBJ1-3, with 10 nucleotides matching TRBD1. Looked up from germline, CDR1 is SGHRS and CDR2 is YFSETQ. Trimming at V came to 3 bases and at J to 2 bases, leaving 5 bases not matched to a gene. The CDR3 has 16 residues. The CDR3: CASSSDRGPAGNTIYF. CDR3 DNA: TGCGCCAGCAGCTCAGACAGGGGGCCGGCTGGAAACACCATATATTTT.

This chain uses TRBV5-1 with TRBJ1-4; D perhaps matches TRBD1 (5 bases). Trimming shortened V by 0 bases and J by 8 bases, and 11 bases separated the two germline ends. The CDR3 is made up of 14 amino acids. Germline CDR1 and CDR2: SGHRS and YFSETQ. CDR3 DNA: TGCGCCAGCAGCTTGGCGACCGCAGGGGAAAAACTGTTTTTT. Its translation: CASSLATAGEKLFF. Supplemented by reference TRBV5-1 and TRBJ1-4, the full variable domain reads KAGVTQTPRYLIKTRGQQVTLSCSPISGHRSVSWYQQTPGQGLQFLFEYFSETQRNKGNFPGRFSGRQFSNSRSEMNVSTLELGDSALYLCASSLATAGEKLFFGSGTQLSVL.

This chain connects TRBV19 to TRBJ2-2; a weak D match, TRBD2 (5 bases). There are 15 residues in the CDR3. The V and J ends lost 3 bases and 3 bases respectively, with 11 bases between them. Germline values: CDR1 LNHDA, CDR2 SQIVND (reference sequence). This CDR3 reads CASSILWRDTGELFF. CDR3 DNA sequence: TGTGCCAGTAGTATTCTTTGGCGGGACACCGGGGAGCTGTTTTTT.

The V call is TRBV6-6, the J call TRBJ2-7, with D perhaps TRBD1 (6 bases). The CDR3 covers 14 residues. CDR1 and CDR2 (germline): MNHNY, SVGAGI (reference sequence). Trimming removed 7 bases from V and 10 bases from J, with 23 bases in between. In DNA, the CDR3 is TGTGCCAGCAATCTCCGGGACAACGGGAATGAACAGTACTTC. Translated: CASNLRDNGNEQYF.

The chain joins TRBV9 to TRBJ2-3; a weak D match, TRBD2 (6 bases). Trimming took off 0 bases at V and 0 bases at J, with 8 bases between the two ends. This CDR3 region has 15 residues. Germline CDR1 SGDLS, CDR2 YYNGEE. The CDR3 DNA sequence: TGTGCCAGCAGCGTAGAGGCGGGAAGCACAGATACGCAGTATTTT. Translated, it gives CASSVEAGSTDTQYF.

The V and J genes are TRBV18 and TRBJ1-1; TRBD1 matches 7 bases. CDR3 length equals 13 residues. After removal of 9 bases from V and 1 base from J, the junction contained 5 bases not matched to a gene. Germline V gene data show CDR1 as KGHSH and CDR2 as LQKENI. CDR3 coding DNA: TGTGCCAGTGACAGGGCTCCGAACACTGAAGCTTTCTTT. Translation gives CASDRAPNTEAFF.

The CDR3 DNA reads as TGTGCCAGCAGCTTGAGGCAGGGGGAAAAACTGTTTTTT. It is translated as CASSLRQGEKLFF. V gene TRBV7-3 combines with J gene TRBJ1-4; D is perhaps TRBD1 (6 bases). Trimming stripped 3 bases from V and 8 bases from J, with 10 bases between. Germline CDR1 SGHTA, CDR2 FQGTGA. The CDR3 is 13 amino acids.

The rearrangement uses TRBV11-1 and TRBJ2-1, with 13 positions matching TRBD2. The V and J ends lost 6 bases and 3 bases, in that order; junction bases with no gene match: 5. Per germline, CDR1 SGHAT and CDR2 FQDESV (reference sequence). The CDR3 covers 16 residues. The CDR3 DNA reads TGTGCCAGCAGACCCGGACTAGCGGGAGTCTACAATGAGCAGTTCTTC. Protein product: CASRPGLAGVYNEQFF.

The chain combines TRBV2 with TRBJ2-2; D is perhaps TRBD1 (6 bases). CDR3 length: 17 amino acids. Germline CDR1 SNHLY, CDR2 FYNNEI. V lost 2 bases to trimming and J lost 4 bases, with 17 bases between them. The CDR3 spells CASSEWGLTVSTGELFF. CDR3 in DNA: TGTGCCAGCAGTGAATGGGGGCTGACAGTGAGCACCGGGGAGCTGTTTTTT.